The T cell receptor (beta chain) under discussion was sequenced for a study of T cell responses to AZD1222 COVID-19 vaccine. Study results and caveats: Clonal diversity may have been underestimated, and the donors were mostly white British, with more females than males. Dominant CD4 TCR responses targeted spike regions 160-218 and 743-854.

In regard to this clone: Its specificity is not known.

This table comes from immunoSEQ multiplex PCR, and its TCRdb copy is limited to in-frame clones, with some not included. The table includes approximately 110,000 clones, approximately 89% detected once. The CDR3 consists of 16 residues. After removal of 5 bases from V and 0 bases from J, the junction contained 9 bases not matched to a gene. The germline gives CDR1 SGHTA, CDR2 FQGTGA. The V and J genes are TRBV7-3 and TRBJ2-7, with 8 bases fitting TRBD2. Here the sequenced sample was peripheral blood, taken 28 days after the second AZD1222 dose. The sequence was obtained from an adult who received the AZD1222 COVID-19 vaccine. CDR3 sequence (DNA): TGTGCCAGCAGCCAAAAGACTGGACTAGCCTCCTACGAGCAGTACTTC. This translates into CASSQKTGLASYEQYF.